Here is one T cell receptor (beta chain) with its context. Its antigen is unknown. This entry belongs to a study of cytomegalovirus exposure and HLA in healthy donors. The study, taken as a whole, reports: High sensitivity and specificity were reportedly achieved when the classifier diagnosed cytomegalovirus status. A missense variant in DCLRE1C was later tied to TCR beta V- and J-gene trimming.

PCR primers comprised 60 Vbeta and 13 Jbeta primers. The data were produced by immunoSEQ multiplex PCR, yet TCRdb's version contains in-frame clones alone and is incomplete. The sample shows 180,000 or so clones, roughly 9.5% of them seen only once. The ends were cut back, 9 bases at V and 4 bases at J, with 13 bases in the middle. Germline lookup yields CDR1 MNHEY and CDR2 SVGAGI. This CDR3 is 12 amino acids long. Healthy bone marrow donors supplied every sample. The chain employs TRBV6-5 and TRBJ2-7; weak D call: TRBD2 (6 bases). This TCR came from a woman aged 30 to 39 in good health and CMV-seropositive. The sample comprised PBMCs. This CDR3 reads CASAGTQYEQYF. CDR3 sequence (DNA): TGTGCCAGTGCCGGGACTCAGTACGAGCAGTACTTC.